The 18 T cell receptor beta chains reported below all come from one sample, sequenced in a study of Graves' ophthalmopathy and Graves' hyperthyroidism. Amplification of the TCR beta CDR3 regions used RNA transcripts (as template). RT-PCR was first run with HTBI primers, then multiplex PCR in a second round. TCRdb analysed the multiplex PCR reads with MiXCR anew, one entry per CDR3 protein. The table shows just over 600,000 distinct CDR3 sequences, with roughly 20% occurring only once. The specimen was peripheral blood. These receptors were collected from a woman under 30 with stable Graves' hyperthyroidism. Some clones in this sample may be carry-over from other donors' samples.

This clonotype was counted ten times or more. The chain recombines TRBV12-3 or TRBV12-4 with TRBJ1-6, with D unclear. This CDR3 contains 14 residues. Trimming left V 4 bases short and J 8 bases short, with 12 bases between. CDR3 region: CASSSRADHSPLHF. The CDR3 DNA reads TGTGCCAGCAGTTCCCGGGCAGACCATTCACCCCTCCACTTT.

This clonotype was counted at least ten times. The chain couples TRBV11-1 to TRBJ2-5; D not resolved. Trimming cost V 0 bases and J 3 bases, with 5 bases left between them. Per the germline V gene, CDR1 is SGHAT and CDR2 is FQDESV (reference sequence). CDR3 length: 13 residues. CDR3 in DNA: TGTGCCAGCAGCTTAGCGGTGGAAGAGACCCAGTACTTC. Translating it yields CASSLAVEETQYF.

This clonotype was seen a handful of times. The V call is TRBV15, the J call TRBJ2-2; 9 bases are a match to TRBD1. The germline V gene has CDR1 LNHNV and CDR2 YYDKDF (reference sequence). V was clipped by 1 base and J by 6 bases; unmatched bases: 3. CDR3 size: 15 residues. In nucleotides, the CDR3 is TGTGCCACCAGCAGAGGGGACAGGGATTCCGGGGAGCTGTTTTTT. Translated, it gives CATSRGDRDSGELFF.

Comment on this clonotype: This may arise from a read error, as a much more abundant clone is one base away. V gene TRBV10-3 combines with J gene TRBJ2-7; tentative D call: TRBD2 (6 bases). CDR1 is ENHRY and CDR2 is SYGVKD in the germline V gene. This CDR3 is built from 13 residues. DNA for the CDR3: TGTGCCATCAGCGGAGGGCAGACCCACGAGGAGTACTTC. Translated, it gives CAISGGQTHEEYF.

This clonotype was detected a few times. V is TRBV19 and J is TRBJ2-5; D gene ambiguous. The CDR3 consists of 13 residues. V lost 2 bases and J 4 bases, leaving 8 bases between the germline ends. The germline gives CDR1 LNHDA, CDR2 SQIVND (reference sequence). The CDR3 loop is CASSIFPTETQYF. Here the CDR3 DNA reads TGTGCCAGTAGTATATTCCCAACAGAGACCCAGTACTTC.

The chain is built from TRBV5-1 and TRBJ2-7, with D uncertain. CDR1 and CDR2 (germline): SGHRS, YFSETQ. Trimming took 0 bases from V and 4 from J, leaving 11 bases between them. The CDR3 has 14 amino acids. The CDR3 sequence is CASSLDGPGYEQYF. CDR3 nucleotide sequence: TGCGCCAGCAGCTTGGACGGCCCCGGATACGAGCAGTACTTC.

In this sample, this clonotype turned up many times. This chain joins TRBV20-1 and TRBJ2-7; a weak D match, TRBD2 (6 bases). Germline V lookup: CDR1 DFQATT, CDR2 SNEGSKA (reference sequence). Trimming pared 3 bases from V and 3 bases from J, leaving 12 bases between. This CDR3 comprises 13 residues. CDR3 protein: CSARASAIYEQYF. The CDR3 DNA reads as TGCAGTGCTAGGGCTAGCGCTATCTACGAGCAGTACTTC.

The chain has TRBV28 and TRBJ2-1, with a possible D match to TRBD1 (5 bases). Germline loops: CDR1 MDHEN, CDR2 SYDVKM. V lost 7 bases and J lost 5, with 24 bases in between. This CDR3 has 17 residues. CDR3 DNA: TGTGCCAGCACCCAATTGGGGTCGGCAGGGTACGACAATGAGCAGTTCTTC. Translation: CASTQLGSAGYDNEQFF. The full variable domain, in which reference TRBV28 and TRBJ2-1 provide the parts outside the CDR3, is DVKVTQSSRYLVKRTGEKVFLECVQDMDHENMFWYRQDPGLGLRLIYFSYDVKMKEKGDIPEGYSVSREKKERFSLILESASTNQTSMYLCASTQLGSAGYDNEQFFGPGTRLTVL.

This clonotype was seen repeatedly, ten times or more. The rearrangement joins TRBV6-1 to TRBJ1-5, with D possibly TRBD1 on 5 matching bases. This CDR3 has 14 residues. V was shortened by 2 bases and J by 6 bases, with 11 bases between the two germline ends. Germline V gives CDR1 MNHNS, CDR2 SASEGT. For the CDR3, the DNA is TGTGCCAGCAGTGAACAGGGTGCAACTCAGCCCCAGCATTTT. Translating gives CASSEQGATQPQHF.

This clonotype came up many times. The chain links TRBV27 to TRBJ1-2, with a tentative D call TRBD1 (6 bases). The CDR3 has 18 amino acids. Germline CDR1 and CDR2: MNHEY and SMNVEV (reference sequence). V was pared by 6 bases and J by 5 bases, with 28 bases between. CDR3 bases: TGTGCCAGCAGCCCACCCTCGAACAGGGAAGCGGGGGTTTATGGCTACACCTTC. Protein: CASSPPSNREAGVYGYTF.

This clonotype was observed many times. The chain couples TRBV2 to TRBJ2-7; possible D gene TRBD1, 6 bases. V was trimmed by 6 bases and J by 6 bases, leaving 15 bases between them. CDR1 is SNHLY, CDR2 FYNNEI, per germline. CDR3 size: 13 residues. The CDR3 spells CASRAGTSPEQYF. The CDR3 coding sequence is TGTGCCAGCAGAGCCGGGACATCCCCCGAGCAGTACTTC.

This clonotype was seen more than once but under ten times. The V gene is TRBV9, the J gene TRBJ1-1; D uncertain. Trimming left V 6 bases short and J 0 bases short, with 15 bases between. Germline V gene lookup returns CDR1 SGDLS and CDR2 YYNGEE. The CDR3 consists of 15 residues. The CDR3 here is CASIRLGGLNTEAFF. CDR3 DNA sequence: TGTGCCAGCATACGGCTTGGAGGCTTGAACACTGAAGCTTTCTTT.

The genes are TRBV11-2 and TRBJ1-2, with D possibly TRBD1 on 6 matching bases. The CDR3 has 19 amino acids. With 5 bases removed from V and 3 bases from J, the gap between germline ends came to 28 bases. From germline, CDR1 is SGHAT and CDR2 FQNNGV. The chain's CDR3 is CASSPFPVRDTQSDYGYTF. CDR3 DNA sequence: TGTGCCAGCAGCCCATTTCCGGTCAGGGACACCCAATCGGACTATGGCTACACCTTC.

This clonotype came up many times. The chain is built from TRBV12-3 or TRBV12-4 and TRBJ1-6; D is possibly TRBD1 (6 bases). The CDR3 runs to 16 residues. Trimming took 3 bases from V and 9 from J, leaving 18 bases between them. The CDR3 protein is CASSFVLTGRASPLHF. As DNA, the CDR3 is TGTGCCAGCAGTTTCGTCCTAACAGGGAGGGCTTCACCCCTCCACTTT.

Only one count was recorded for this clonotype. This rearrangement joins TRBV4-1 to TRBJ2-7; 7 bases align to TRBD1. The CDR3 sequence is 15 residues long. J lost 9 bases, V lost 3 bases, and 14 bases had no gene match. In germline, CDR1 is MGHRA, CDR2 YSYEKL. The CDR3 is CASSHDRDYLRVQYF. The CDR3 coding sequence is TGCGCCAGCAGCCACGACAGGGATTACCTACGAGTGCAGTACTTC.

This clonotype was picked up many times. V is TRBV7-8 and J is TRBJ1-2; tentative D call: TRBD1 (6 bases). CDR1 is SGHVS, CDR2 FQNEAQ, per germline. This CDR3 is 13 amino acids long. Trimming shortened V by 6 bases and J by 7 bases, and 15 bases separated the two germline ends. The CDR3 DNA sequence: TGTGCCAGCAGGCCGATAACAGGGAGTGGCTACACCTTC. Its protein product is CASRPITGSGYTF.

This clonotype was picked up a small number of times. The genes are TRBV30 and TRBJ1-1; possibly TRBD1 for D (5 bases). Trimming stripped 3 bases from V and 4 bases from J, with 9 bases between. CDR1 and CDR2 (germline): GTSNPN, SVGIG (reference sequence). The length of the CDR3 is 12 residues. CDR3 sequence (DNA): TGTGCCTGGAGCCCAGGGACCACTGAAGCTTTCTTT. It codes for CAWSPGTTEAFF.

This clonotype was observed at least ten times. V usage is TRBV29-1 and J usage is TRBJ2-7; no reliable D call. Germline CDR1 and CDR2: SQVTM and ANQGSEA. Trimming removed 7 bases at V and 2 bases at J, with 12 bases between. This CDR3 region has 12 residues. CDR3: CSALTATYEQYF. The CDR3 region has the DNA TGCAGCGCATTAACAGCGACCTACGAGCAGTACTTC.